A single T cell receptor (beta chain) is shown here with its context. This sample is part of a study of shared clonotypes between healthy human individuals. Assay: immunoSEQ multiplex PCR; the TCRdb copy retains only in-frame clones and omits some. The sample holds over a million clones, roughly 70% seen once. Germline lookup yields CDR1 SEHNR and CDR2 FQNEAQ (reference sequence). V dropped 1 base and J dropped 4; count of bases not matched to a gene: 4. The CDR3 has 16 amino acids. This rearrangement joins TRBV7-9 to TRBJ2-1, with 10 nucleotides matching TRBD2. Sequencing used memory CD4+ T cells sorted from blood. This sample's subset: CD45RA-negative fraction. This clonotype was sampled from a man between 18 and 35 years old in good health. The CDR3 sequence is CASSLGQAGGYNEQFF. CDR3 nucleotide sequence: TGTGCCAGCAGCTTAGGCCAAGCGGGGGGGTACAATGAGCAGTTCTTC.